The clone carrying this T cell receptor (beta chain) was seen only a few times. This sample was included in a study of blood T cell repertoires in COVID-19. Whole-study context: The study drew acute and convalescent COVID-19 samples from the United States, Italy and Spain.

The germline CDR1 and CDR2 sequences are MNHNY and SVGAGI (reference sequence). There are 15 residues in the CDR3. Trimming removed 5 bases from V and 2 bases from J, with 15 bases in between. Per the study methods: Reference gene primer amplification in the assay estimated nucleated cell counts. Assay: immunoSEQ multiplex PCR; the TCRdb copy retains only in-frame clones and omits some. That table furnishes V, J and clone size, whereas the DNA furnished D and trimming. The data contain about 240,000 clones, around 88% of them singletons. This TCR came from a middle-aged woman with acute COVID-19. The sample consisted of PBMCs or T cells enriched from blood (not recorded which). This chain uses TRBV6-6 with TRBJ1-2; a possible D gene is TRBD1 (6 bases). The CDR3 sequence: CASSEGHPLNYGYTF. The CDR3, as DNA: TGTGCCAGCAGTGAGGGACACCCTCTAAACTATGGCTACACCTTC.